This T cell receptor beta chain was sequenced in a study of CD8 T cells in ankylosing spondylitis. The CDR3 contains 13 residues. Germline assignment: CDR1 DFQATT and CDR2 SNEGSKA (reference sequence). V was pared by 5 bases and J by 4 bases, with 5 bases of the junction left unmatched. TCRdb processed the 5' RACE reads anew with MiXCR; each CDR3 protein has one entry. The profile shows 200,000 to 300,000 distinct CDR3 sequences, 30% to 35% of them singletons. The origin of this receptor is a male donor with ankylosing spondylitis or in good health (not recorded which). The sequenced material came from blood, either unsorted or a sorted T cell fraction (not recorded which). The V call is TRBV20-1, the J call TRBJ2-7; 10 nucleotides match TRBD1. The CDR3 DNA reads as TGCAGTGCTGCCGGGACAGGGGATTACGAGCAGTACTTC. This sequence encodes CSAAGTGDYEQYF.